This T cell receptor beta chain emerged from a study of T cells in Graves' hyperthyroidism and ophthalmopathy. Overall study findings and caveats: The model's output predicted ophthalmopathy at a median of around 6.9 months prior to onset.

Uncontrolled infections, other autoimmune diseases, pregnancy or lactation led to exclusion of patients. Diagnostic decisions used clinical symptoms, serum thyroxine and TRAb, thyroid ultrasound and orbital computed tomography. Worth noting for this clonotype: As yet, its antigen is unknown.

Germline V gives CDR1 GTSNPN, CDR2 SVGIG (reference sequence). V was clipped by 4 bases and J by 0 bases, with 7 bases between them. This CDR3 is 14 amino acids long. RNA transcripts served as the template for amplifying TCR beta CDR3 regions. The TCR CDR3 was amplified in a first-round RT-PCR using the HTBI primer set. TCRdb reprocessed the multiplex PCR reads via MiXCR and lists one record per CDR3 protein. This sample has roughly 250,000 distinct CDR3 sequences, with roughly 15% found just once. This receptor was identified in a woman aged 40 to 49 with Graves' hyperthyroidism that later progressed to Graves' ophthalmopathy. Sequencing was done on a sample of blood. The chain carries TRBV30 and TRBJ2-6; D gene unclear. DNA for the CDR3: TGTGCCTGGAACTATGGCTCTGGGGCCAACGTCCTGACTTTC. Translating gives CAWNYGSGANVLTF. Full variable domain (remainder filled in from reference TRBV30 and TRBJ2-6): SQTIHQWPATLVQPVGSPLSLECTVEGTSNPNLYWYRQAAGRGLQLLFYSVGIGQISSEVPQNLSASRPQDRQFILSSKKLLLSDSGFYLCAWNYGSGANVLTFGAGSRLTVL.